This passage covers 21 T cell receptor beta chains from one sample sequenced in a study of tumor and adjacent non-tumor tissue in lung cancer. The template was RNA from unsorted bulk tissue. The library came from three nested PCR rounds adapted from ARM-PCR protocols. TCRdb processed the multiplex PCR reads anew with MiXCR; each CDR3 protein has one entry. The repertoire holds some 80,000 distinct CDR3 sequences, roughly 72% seen once, with 8% to 9.5% in the top ten. The sequencing sample was made of lung tumor tissue. These receptors originate from a woman aged 40 to 49 with non-small cell lung cancer.

Comment on this clonotype: At one end the junction does not follow the germline gene, possibly because of a read error. The V call is TRBV11-2, the J call TRBJ2-1; 9 bases agree with TRBD2. CDR1 is SGHAT and CDR2 is FQNNGV in the germline V gene. CDR3 size: 15 residues. The CDR3 DNA follows: TGTGCCATCAGCCTGCGACTAGCGGCTGTCAATGAGCAATTCTTC. Its protein is CAISLRLAAVNEQFF.

About this clonotype: This could be a read error, since a much larger clone is one nucleotide away. V gene TRBV5-1 combines with J gene TRBJ1-4; D gene ambiguous. The CDR3 runs to 15 residues. In germline, CDR1 is SGHRS, CDR2 YFSETQ. For the CDR3, the DNA is TGCGCCACCAGCTCGGTCGGCCAGCTGGGTGAAAAACTGTTTTTT. Translating gives CATSSVGQLGEKLFF.

Concerning this clonotype: An end of the junction does not agree with germline; a read error may underlie this. The chain uses TRBV5-4 and TRBJ2-7; TRBD2 aligns across 7 bases. From germline, CDR1 is SGHNT and CDR2 YYREEE (reference sequence). The CDR3 loop spans 16 amino acids. CDR3 residues: CACNDPGGGSIYEHYF. DNA of the CDR3: TGTGCCTGCAACGACCCGGGCGGCGGGAGTATCTACGAGCACTACTTC.

This clonotype was counted once. The junction and the germline gene differ at one end; a read error may be behind it. J is TRBJ1-2 and V is TRBV11-2; D is uncertain. Germline V CDR1 and CDR2: SGHAT, FQNNGV. This CDR3 has 12 amino acids. CDR3 DNA: TGTGCTAGCAGCCAAATTAACTATGGCTACACCTTC. Translation: CASSQINYGYTF.

A remark on this clonotype: Relative to the germline gene, one junction end is altered; a read error may explain this. This chain joins TRBV6-5 and TRBJ2-7; no definite D call. This CDR3 has 13 amino acids. Germline V gene sequence: CDR1 MNHEY, CDR2 SVGAGI. The CDR3 region has the DNA TGTGCCAACAGCTCCGAACCCTCCTACGAGCAATACTTC. Translating it yields CANSSEPSYEQYF.

In regard to this clonotype: Relative to the germline gene, one junction end is altered; a read error may explain this. This chain connects TRBV12-3 or TRBV12-4 to TRBJ1-5, with D hard to call. The CDR3 has 14 residues. CDR3: CAGSSLGLNQPQHF. The CDR3, as DNA: TGTGCCGGCAGTTCTCTAGGCCTCAATCAGCCCCAGCATTTT.

The rearrangement links TRBV6-5 to TRBJ2-6; perhaps TRBD1 as D (5 bases). Germline V CDR1 and CDR2: MNHEY, SVGAGI. The CDR3 has 16 amino acids. In nucleotides, the CDR3 is TGTGGTAGCAGTTACTCGTCAGGGACTGGGGCCAACGTCCTGACTTTC. Protein product: CGSSYSSGTGANVLTF.

Concerning this clonotype itself: A much larger clone lies a single base off, so this may be a read error. This sequence joins TRBV7-9 and TRBJ2-3, with D perhaps matching TRBD2 (6 bases). Looked up from germline, CDR1 is SEHNR and CDR2 is FQNEAQ (reference sequence). CDR3 length equals 15 residues. V was clipped by 5 bases and J by 4 bases, with 16 bases between them. The CDR3 DNA follows: TGTGCCAGCAGCGAACGGTCTAGCGTAGCAGATACGCAGTATTTT. Amino acids: CASSERSSVADTQYF.

The V call is TRBV10-2, the J call TRBJ2-2, with D perhaps matching TRBD2 (6 bases). The CDR3 is 13 residues long. CDR1 and CDR2 (germline): WSHSY, SAAADI. The V end was cut by 8 bases, the J end by 9 bases, with 16 bases between. The chain's CDR3 is CASCGTHVRELFF. The CDR3 DNA reads TGCGCCAGCTGTGGGACTCATGTCCGGGAGCTGTTTTTT.

The chain couples TRBV12-3 or TRBV12-4 to TRBJ2-7; D unclear. Trimming cost V 2 bases and J 3 bases, with 8 bases left between them. CDR3 length: 13 residues. The CDR3 spells CASSLTDLYEQYF. DNA for the CDR3: TGTGCCAGCAGTTTAACAGACCTCTACGAGCAGTACTTC.

As concerns this clonotype: The junction does not match germline at one end; this may be a read error. This chain links TRBV6-5 with TRBJ2-3; 7 bases align to TRBD1. The CDR3 extends over 15 amino acids. From germline, CDR1 is MNHEY and CDR2 SVGAGI. CDR3 protein: CATRNGNRGTYTQYF. CDR3 coding DNA: TGTGCCACCAGAAACGGGAACAGGGGCACATATACGCAGTATTTT.

About this clonotype itself: A junction boundary mismatches the germline segment, possibly from a read error. The CDR3 loop is CASSSRTVGTVELFF. Written as DNA, the CDR3 is TGTGCCAGCAGCTCCCGGACAGTAGGAACCGTGGAGCTCTTTTTT. This chain connects TRBV11-1 to TRBJ2-2; D is possibly TRBD1 (6 bases). The CDR3 contains 15 residues. Germline V lookup: CDR1 SGHAT, CDR2 FQDESV (reference sequence).

With respect to this clonotype: The germline gene is not matched at one end of the junction; a read error may be the cause. The chain joins TRBV11-2 to TRBJ2-1; D may correspond to TRBD1 or TRBD2 (5 bases each). CDR3 length equals 15 residues. CDR1 SGHAT and CDR2 FQNNGV come from the germline V gene. For the CDR3, the DNA is TGTGCCAGCAGCCCCCGGGACCTTAATTACAGTGAGCAAGTCTTC. It encodes CASSPRDLNYSEQVF. Using reference TRBV11-2 and TRBJ2-1 for the parts outside the CDR3, the full variable domain is EAGVAQSPRYKIIEKRQSVAFWCNPISGHATLYWYQQILGQGPKLLIQFQNNGVVDDSQLPKDRFSAERLKGVDSTLKIQPAKLEDSAVYLCASSPRDLNYSEQVFGPGTRLTVL.

Concerning this clonotype itself: An end of the junction does not agree with germline; a read error may underlie this. The V gene is TRBV29-1, the J gene TRBJ2-1; 8 nucleotides agree with TRBD2. Germline V lookup: CDR1 SQVTM, CDR2 ANQGSEA. This CDR3 spans 16 amino acids. CDR3 sequence: CSVEAPKRESYDEQFF. DNA of the CDR3: TGCAGCGTTGAAGCCCCCAAGCGGGAGTCCTACGACGAGCAGTTTTTC.

V is TRBV28 and J is TRBJ2-7; no firm D call. With 6 bases removed from V and 9 bases from J, the gap between germline ends came to 18 bases. The V gene's germline CDR1 is MDHEN and CDR2 SYDVKM. The CDR3 spans 13 residues. The CDR3 protein is CASRTQSLTVQYF. The CDR3 region has the DNA TGTGCCAGCAGAACCCAATCCCTCACCGTGCAGTACTTC.

For this clonotype: A junction boundary mismatches the germline segment, possibly from a read error. The chain uses TRBV7-8 and TRBJ2-5; the D gene is possibly TRBD2 (7 bases). Per germline, CDR1 SGHVS and CDR2 FQNEAQ. The CDR3 covers 15 residues. CDR3 sequence (DNA): TGTCCCAGCAGCTACGGTCAGGGGAGGGGAGAGACCCAGTACTTC. Protein sequence: CPSSYGQGRGETQYF.

The chain recombines TRBV11-2 with TRBJ2-5; weak D call: TRBD2 (6 bases). This CDR3 has 15 residues. Trimming cost V 6 bases and J 5 bases, with 19 bases left between them. Looked up from germline, CDR1 is SGHAT and CDR2 is FQNNGV. DNA of the CDR3: TGTGCCAGCAGACTAGCCACCAGGGTAGAGGAGACCCAGTACTTC. Translating it yields CASRLATRVEETQYF.

A word on this clonotype: This could be a read error, since a much larger clone is one nucleotide away. V gene TRBV30 combines with J gene TRBJ1-2; D may be TRBD1 (5 bases). CDR1 is GTSNPN, CDR2 SVGIG, per germline (reference sequence). The CDR3 is made up of 12 amino acids. The CDR3 loop reads CVWPGGIRGYTF. CDR3 nucleotide sequence: TGTGTCTGGCCCGGGGGGATTCGTGGCTACACCTTC.

Comment on this clonotype: A read error may produce the germline difference seen at one junction end. The gene calls are TRBV11-2 and TRBJ2-7; TRBD2 matches 11 bases. CDR1 is SGHAT and CDR2 is FQNNGV in the germline V gene. This CDR3 has 15 residues. CDR3 DNA sequence: TGTGGCAGCAGTCACCCCGGGACTAGCGGATGCGAGCAGTACTTC. Translation gives CGSSHPGTSGCEQYF.

With regard to this clonotype: Its ends do not fully match the called genes, so a read error is possible. The chain links TRBV4-1 to TRBJ2-5; D not resolved. Germline values: CDR1 MGHRA, CDR2 YSYEKL. This CDR3 has 15 amino acids. This CDR3 reads CASSQGLGIQETQYF. The CDR3 coding sequence is TGCGCCAGCAGTCAAGGGTTGGGGATACAAGAGACACAGTACTTC.

This sequence joins TRBV5-4 and TRBJ2-1; D remains ambiguous. V dropped 4 bases and J dropped 6 bases, with 11 bases sitting between them. CDR1 and CDR2 (germline): SGHNT, YYREEE (reference sequence). This CDR3 region has 13 residues. The CDR3 reads CASSPRVANEQFF. DNA for the CDR3: TGTGCCAGCAGCCCTAGGGTTGCCAATGAGCAGTTCTTC.